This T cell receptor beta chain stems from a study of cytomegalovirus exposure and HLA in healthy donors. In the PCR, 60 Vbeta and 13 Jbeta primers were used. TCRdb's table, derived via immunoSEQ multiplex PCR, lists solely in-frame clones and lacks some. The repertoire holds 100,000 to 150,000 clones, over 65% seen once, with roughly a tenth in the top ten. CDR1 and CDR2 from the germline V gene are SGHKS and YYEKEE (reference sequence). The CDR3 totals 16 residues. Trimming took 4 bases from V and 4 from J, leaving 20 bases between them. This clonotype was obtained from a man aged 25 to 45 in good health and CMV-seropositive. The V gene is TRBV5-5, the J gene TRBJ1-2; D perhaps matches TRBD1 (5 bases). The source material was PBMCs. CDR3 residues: CASSSGTENLFYGYTF. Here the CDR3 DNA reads TGTGCCAGCAGCAGCGGGACGGAGAACCTGTTCTATGGCTACACCTTC. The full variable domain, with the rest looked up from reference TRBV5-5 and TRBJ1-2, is DAGVTQSPTHLIKTRGQQVTLRCSPISGHKSVSWYQQVLGQGPQFIFQYYEKEERGRGNFPDRFSARQFPNYSSELNVNALLLGDSALYLCASSSGTENLFYGYTFGSGTRLTVV.